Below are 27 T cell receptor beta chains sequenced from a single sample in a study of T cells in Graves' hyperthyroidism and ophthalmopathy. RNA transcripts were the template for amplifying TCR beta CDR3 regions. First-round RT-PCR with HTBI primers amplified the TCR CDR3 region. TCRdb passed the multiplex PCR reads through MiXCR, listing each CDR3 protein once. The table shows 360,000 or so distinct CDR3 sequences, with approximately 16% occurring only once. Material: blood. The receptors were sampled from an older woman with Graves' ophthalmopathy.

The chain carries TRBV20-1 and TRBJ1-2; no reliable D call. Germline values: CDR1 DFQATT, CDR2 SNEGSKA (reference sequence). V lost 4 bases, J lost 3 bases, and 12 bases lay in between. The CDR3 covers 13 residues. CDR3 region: CSAKFDGYYGYTF. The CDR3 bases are TGCAGTGCTAAGTTTGACGGCTACTATGGCTACACCTTC.

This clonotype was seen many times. DNA for the CDR3: TGTGCCAGCAGCTTATTCGGCAGGGGGGTCCACGAGCAGTACTTC. Its protein is CASSLFGRGVHEQYF. This chain joins TRBV7-9 and TRBJ2-7; the D gene is possibly TRBD1 (7 bases). The CDR3 contains 15 residues. Trimming removed 2 bases from V and 5 bases from J, with 16 bases in between. Looked up from germline, CDR1 is SEHNR and CDR2 is FQNEAQ (reference sequence).

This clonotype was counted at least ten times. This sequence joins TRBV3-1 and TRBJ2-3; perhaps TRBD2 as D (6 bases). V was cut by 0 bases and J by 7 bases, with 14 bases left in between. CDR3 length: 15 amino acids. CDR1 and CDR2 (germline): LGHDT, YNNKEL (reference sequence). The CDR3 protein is CASSQEGGRRNTQYF. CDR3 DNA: TGTGCCAGCAGCCAAGAGGGGGGAAGGAGAAATACGCAGTATTTT.

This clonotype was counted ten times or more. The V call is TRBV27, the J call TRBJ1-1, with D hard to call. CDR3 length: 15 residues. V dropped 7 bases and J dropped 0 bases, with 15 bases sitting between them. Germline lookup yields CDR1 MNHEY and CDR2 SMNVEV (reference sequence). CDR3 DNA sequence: TGTGCCAGCACCCCCGTGGGCTCTATGAACACTGAAGCTTTCTTT. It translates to CASTPVGSMNTEAFF.

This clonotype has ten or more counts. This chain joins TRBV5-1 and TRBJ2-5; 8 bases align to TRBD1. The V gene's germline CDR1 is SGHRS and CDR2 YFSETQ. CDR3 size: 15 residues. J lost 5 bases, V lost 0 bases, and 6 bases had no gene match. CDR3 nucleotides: TGCGCCAGCAGCTTGGCGTCAGGGGGCTGGGAGACCCAGTACTTC. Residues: CASSLASGGWETQYF.

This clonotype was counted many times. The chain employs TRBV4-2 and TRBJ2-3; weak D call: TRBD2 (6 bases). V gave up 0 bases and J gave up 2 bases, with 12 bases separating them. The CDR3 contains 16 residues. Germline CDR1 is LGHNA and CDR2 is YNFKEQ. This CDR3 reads CASSQELRGNTDTQYF. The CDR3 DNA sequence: TGTGCCAGCAGCCAAGAGCTGCGGGGAAACACAGATACGCAGTATTTT.

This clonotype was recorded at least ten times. CDR3 region: CASSPPWQTDTQYF. CDR3 bases: TGTGCCAGCTCACCACCGTGGCAGACAGATACGCAGTATTTT. V usage is TRBV18 and J usage is TRBJ2-3; no firm D call. The CDR3 extends over 14 amino acids. V gave up 0 bases and J gave up 3 bases, with 7 bases separating them. Germline loops: CDR1 KGHSH, CDR2 LQKENI.

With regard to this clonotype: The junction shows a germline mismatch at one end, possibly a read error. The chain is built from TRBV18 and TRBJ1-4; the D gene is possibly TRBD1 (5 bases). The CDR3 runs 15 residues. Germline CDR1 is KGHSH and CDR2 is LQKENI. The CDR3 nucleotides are TGCGCCAGCTCACCACTGAGGACAAAAAATGAAAAACTGTTTTTT. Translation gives CASSPLRTKNEKLFF.

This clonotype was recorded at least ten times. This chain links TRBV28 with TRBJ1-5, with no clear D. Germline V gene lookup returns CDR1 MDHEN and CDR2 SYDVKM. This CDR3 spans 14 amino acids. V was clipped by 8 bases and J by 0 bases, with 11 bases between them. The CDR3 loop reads CASRESGSNQPQHF. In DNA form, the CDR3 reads TGTGCCAGCCGGGAGTCGGGTAGCAATCAGCCCCAGCATTTT.

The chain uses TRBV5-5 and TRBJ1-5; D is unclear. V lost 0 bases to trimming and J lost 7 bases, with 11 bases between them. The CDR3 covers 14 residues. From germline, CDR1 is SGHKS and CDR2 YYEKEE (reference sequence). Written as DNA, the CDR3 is TGTGCCAGCAGCTTGGCTTCGGGCGGACAGCCCCAGCATTTT. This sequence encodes CASSLASGGQPQHF.

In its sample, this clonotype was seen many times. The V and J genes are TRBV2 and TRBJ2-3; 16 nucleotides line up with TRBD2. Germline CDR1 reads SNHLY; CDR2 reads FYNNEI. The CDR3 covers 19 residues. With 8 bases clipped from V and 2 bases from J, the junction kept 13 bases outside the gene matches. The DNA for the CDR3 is TGTGCCAGCCGGGGCAGCCCGGGACTAGCGGGAGGGACCACAGATACGCAGTATTTT. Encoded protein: CASRGSPGLAGGTTDTQYF.

The DNA for the CDR3 is TGTGCCACCGAGGAGGGGGAAAAACTGTTTTTT. Amino acids: CATEEGEKLFF. The chain employs TRBV19 and TRBJ1-4, with D perhaps matching TRBD1 (5 bases). V lost 10 bases and J lost 8, with 11 bases in between. The CDR3 sequence is 11 residues long. CDR1 and CDR2 from the germline V gene are LNHDA and SQIVND (reference sequence).

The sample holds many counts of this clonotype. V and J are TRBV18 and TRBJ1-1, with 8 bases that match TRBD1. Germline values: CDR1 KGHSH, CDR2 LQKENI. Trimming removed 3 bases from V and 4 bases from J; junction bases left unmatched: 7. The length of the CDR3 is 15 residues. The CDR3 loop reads CASSPTGVGATEAFF. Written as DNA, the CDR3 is TGTGCCAGCTCACCGACAGGGGTAGGTGCCACTGAAGCTTTCTTT.

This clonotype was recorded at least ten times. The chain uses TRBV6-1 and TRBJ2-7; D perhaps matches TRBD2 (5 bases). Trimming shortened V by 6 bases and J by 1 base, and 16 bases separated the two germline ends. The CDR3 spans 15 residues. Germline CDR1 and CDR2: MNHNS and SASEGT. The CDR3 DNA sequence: TGTGCCAGCAGCCTCGGGATAGGTGGGTCCTACGAGCAGTACTTC. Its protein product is CASSLGIGGSYEQYF.

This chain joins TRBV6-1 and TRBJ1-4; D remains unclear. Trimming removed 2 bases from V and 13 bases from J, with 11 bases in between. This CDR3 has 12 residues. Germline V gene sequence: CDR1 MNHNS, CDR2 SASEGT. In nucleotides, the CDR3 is TGTGCCAGCAGTGAAATGGGGAGTGTACTGTTTTTT. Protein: CASSEMGSVLFF.

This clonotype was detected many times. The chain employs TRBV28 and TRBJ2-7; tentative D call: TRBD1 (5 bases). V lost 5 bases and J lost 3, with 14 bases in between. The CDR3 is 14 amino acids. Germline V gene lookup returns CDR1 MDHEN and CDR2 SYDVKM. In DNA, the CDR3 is TGTGCCAGCAGTAGGGGTCTAGGTGGCTACGAGCAGTACTTC. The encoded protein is CASSRGLGGYEQYF. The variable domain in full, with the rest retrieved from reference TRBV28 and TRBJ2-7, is DVKVTQSSRYLVKRTGEKVFLECVQDMDHENMFWYRQDPGLGLRLIYFSYDVKMKEKGDIPEGYSVSREKKERFSLILESASTNQTSMYLCASSRGLGGYEQYFGPGTRLTVT.

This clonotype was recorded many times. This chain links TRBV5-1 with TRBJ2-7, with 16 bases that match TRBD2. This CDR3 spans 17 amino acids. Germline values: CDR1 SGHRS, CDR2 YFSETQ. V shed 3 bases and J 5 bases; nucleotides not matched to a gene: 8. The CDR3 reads CASSSGLAGGPGNEQYF. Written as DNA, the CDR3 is TGCGCCAGCAGCTCGGGACTAGCGGGAGGGCCGGGGAACGAGCAGTACTTC.

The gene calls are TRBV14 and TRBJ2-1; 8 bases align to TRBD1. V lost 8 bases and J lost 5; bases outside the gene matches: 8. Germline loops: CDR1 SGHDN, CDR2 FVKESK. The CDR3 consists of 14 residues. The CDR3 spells CASYLTGDNNEQFF. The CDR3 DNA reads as TGTGCCAGCTACTTGACAGGGGACAACAATGAGCAGTTCTTC.

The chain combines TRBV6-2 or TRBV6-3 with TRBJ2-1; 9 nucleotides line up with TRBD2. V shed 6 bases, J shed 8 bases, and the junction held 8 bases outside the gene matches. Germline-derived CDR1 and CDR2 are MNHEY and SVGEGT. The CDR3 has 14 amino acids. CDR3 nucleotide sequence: TGTGCCAGCAGGATGGGACTAGCTTTGTATGAGCAGTTCTTC. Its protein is CASRMGLALYEQFF.

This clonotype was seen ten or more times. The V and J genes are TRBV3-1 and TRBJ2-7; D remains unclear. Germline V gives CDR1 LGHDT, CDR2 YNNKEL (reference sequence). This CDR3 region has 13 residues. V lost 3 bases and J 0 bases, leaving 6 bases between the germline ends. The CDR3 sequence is CASSHYYSYEQYF. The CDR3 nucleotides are TGTGCCAGCAGCCATTACTACTCCTACGAGCAGTACTTC.

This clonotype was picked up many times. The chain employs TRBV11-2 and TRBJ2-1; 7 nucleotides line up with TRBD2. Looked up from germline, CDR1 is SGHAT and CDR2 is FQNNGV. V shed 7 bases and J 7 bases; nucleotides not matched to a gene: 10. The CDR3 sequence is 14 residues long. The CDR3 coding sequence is TGTGCCAGCACTTGGGGGAGGGCGGGTAATGAGCAGTTCTTC. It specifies CASTWGRAGNEQFF.

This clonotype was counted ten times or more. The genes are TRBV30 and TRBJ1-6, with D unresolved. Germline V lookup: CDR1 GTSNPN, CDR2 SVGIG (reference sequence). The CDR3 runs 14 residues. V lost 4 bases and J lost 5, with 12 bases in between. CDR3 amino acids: CAWNRARNNSPLHF. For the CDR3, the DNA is TGTGCCTGGAACCGGGCCAGGAATAATTCACCCCTCCACTTT.

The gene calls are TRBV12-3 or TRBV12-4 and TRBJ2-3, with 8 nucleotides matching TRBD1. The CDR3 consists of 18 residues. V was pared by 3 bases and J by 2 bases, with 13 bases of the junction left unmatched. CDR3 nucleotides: TGTGCCAGCAGTTTCCGCTCAGGGGGCTTCCTAACCACAGATACGCAGTATTTT. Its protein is CASSFRSGGFLTTDTQYF.

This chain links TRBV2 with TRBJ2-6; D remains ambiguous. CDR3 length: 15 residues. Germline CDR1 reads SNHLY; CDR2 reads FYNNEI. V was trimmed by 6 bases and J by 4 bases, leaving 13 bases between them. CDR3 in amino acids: CASRNSALGANVLTF. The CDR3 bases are TGTGCCAGCAGGAACAGTGCTCTCGGGGCCAACGTCCTGACTTTC.

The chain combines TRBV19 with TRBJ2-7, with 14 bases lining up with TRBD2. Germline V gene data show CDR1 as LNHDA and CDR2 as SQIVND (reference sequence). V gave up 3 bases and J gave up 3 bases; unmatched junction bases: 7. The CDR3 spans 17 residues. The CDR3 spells CASSMGQGTSGSYEQYF. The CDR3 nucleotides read TGTGCCAGTAGTATGGGACAGGGGACTAGCGGGAGCTACGAGCAGTACTTC.

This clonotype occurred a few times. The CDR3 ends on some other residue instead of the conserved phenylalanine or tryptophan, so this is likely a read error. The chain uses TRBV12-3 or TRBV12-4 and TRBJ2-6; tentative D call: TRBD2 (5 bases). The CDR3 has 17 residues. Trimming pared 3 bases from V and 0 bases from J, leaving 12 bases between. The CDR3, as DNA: TGTGCCAGCAGTTTGGAGGTACAACCCTCTGGGGCCAACGTCCTGACTTCC. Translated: CASSLEVQPSGANVLTS.

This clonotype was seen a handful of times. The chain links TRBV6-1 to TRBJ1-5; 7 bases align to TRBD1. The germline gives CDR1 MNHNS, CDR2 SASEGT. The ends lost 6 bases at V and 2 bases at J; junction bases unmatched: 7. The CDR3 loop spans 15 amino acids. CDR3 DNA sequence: TGTGCCAGCAGCCGGACAGGTTACGGCAATCAGCCCCAGCATTTT. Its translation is CASSRTGYGNQPQHF.